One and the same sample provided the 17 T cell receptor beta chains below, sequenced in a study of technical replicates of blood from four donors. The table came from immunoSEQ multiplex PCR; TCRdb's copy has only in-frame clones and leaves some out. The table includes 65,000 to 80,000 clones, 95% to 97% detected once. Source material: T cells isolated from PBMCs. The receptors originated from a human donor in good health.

This CDR3 reads CASSFGGGPDQPQHF. The CDR3, as DNA: TGTGCCAGCAGCTTCGGGGGGGGCCCCGATCAGCCCCAGCATTTT. The J gene is TRBJ1-5, the V gene TRBV7-9; D may be TRBD1 (6 bases). Germline CDR1 SEHNR, CDR2 FQNEAQ (reference sequence). V lost 3 bases, J lost 5 bases, and 14 bases lay in between. There are 15 residues in the CDR3.

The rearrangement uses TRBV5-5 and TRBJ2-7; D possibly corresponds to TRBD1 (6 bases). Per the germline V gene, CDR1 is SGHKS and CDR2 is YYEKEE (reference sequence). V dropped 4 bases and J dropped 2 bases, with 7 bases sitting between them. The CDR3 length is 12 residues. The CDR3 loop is CASSDRTYEQYF. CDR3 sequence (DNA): TGTGCCAGCAGCGACAGGACCTACGAGCAGTACTTC.

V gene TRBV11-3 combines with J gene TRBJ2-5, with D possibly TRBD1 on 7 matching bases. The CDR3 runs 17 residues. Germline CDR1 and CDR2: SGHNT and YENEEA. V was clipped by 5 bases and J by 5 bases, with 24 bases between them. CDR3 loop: CASSHRGGPALGETQYF. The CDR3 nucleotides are TGTGCCAGCAGCCACAGGGGAGGCCCGGCGCTCGGGGAGACCCAGTACTTC.

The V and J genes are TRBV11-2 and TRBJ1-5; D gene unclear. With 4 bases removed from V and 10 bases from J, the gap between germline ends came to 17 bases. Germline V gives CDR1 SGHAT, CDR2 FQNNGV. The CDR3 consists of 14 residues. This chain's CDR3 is CASSSGINSEPQHF. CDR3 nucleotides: TGTGCCAGCAGCTCCGGTATTAATAGCGAACCCCAGCATTTT.

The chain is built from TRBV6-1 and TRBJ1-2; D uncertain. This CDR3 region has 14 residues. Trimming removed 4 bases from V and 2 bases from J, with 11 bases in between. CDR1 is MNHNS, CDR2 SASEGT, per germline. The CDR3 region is CASSVALLNYGYTF. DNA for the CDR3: TGTGCCAGCAGTGTCGCTTTGCTAAACTATGGCTACACCTTC.

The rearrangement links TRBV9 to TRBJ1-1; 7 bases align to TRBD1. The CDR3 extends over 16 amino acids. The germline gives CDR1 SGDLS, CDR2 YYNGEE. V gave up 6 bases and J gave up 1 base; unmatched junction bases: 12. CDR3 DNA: TGTGCCAGCACGCCTTTCGCCGGGACAGCGAACACTGAAGCTTTCTTT. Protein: CASTPFAGTANTEAFF.

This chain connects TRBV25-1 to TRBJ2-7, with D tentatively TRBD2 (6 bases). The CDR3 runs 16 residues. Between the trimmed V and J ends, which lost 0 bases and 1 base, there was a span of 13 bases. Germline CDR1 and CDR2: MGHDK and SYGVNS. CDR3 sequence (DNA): TGTGCCAGCAGTGAATATGACGGGGGTAGGTCCTACGAGCAGTACTTC. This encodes CASSEYDGGRSYEQYF.

In DNA, the CDR3 is TGCGCCAGCAGCCTCGAGGAGCAGTACTTC. This codes for CASSLEEQYF. V gene TRBV10-2 combines with J gene TRBJ2-7; D call uncertain. V lost 6 bases and J 7 bases, leaving 7 bases between the germline ends. The germline V gene encodes CDR1 WSHSY and CDR2 SAAADI. This CDR3 spans 10 amino acids.

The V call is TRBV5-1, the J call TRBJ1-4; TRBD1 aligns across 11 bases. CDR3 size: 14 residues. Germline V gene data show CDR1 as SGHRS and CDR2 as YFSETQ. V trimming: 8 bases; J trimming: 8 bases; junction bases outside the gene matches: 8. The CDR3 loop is CARDRGLREEKLFF. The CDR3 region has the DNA TGCGCCAGGGACAGGGGGCTACGGGAAGAAAAACTGTTTTTT.

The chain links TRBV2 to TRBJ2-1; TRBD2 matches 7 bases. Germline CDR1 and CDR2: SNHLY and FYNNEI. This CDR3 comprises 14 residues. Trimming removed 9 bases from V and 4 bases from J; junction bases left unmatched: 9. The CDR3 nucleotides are TGTGCCAGGGAGGTGGCTAGCGGTTACAATGAGCAGTTCTTC. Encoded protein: CAREVASGYNEQFF.

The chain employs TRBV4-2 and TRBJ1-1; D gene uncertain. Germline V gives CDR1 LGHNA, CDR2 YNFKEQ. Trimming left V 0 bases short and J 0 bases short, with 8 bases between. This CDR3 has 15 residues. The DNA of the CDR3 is TGTGCCAGCAGCCAAGAACAGATCATGAACACTGAAGCTTTCTTT. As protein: CASSQEQIMNTEAFF.

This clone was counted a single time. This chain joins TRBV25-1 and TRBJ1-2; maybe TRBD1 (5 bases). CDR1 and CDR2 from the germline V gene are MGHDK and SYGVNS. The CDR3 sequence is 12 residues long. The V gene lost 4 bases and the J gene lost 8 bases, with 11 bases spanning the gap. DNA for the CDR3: TGTGCCAGCAGTGTTTTCGACAGCGGCTACACCTTC. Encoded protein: CASSVFDSGYTF.

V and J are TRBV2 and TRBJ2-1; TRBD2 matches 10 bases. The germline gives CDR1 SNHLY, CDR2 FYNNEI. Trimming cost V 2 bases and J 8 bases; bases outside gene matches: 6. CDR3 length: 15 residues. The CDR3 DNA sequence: TGTGCCAGCAGTGAAACGGCTAGCGGGAGCTATGAGCAGTTCTTC. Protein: CASSETASGSYEQFF. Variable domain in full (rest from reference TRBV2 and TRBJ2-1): EPEVTQTPSHQVTQMGQEVILRCVPISNHLYFYWYRQILGQKVEFLVSFYNNEISEKSEIFDDQFSVERPDGSNFTLKIRSTKLEDSAMYFCASSETASGSYEQFFGPGTRLTVL.

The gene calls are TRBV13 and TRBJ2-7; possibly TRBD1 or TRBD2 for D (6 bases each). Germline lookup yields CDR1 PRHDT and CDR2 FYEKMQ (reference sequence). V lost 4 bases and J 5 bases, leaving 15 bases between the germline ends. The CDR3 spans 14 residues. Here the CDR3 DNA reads TGTGCCAGCAGCTCAGGAGGGACAAGGAACGAGCAGTACTTC. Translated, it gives CASSSGGTRNEQYF.

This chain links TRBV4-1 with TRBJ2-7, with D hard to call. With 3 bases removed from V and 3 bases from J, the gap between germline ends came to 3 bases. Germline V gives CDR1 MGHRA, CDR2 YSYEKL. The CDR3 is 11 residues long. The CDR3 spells CASSHSYEQYF. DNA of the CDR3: TGCGCCAGCAGCCACAGCTACGAGCAGTACTTC.

The CDR3 reads CAWRPDSRLSGNTIYF. The CDR3 DNA is TGTGCCTGGAGACCCGACAGTCGACTCTCTGGAAACACCATATATTTT. This chain connects TRBV30 to TRBJ1-3; tentatively, D is TRBD1 (5 bases). In germline, CDR1 is GTSNPN, CDR2 SVGIG (reference sequence). V was clipped by 3 bases and J by 0 bases, with 15 bases between them. The CDR3 consists of 16 residues.

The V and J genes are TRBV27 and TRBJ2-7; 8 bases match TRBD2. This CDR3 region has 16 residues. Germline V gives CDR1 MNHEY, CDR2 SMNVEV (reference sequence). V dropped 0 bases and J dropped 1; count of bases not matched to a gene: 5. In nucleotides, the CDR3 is TGTGCCAGCAGTTTATCTTGGCGGGAGGTGTCCTACGAGCAGTACTTC. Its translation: CASSLSWREVSYEQYF.